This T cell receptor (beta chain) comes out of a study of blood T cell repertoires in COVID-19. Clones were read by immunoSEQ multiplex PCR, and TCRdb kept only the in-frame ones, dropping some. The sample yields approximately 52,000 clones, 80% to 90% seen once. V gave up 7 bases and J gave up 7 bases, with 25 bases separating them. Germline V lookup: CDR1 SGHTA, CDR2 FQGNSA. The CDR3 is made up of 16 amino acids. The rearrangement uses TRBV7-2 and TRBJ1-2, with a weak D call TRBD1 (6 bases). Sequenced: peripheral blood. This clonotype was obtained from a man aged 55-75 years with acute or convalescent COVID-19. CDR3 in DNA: TGTGCCAGCAATATCCATACGGGACAAAGGTTAGCTGGCTACACCTTC. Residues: CASNIHTGQRLAGYTF.